The entry below gives a single T cell receptor (beta chain) sequence along with its context. The TCRbeta library incorporated unique molecular identifiers. MiXCR was run by TCRdb on the PCR reads, yielding one entry per CDR3 protein. The sample yields hundreds of thousands of distinct CDR3 sequences, 16% seen once. This record comes from a study of T-cell reconstitution after alpha-beta-depleted transplantation in children. The CDR3 is 16 residues long. Germline V lookup: CDR1 SNHLY, CDR2 FYNNEI. Trimming stripped 3 bases from V and 0 bases from J, with 13 bases between. The V gene is TRBV2, the J gene TRBJ2-3; D is ambiguous. Here the sequenced sample was PBMCs from the stem cell graft donor, taken from the stem cell graft. The clonotype was recovered from a human donor who donated a stem cell graft to a child with acute myeloid leukemia. The CDR3 sequence: CASSDSSPASTDTQYF. In DNA form, the CDR3 reads TGTGCCAGCAGTGACTCCTCTCCCGCTAGCACAGATACGCAGTATTTT.